These 5 T cell receptor beta chains were sequenced from one sample in a study of T cell changes during pregnancy in multiple sclerosis. Data came from immunoSEQ multiplex PCR; TCRdb stores just in-frame clones and leaves some out. Here the sample spans 65,000 to 90,000 clones, about nine tenths being singletons. The material was CD4+ T cells from peripheral blood mononuclear cells, obtained after pregnancy. The origin of the receptors is a female donor with multiple sclerosis, enrolled in a pregnancy study.

The gene calls are TRBV2 and TRBJ1-2, with 7 bases lining up with TRBD1. V lost 4 bases and J lost 6; bases outside the gene matches: 5. CDR1 is SNHLY, CDR2 FYNNEI, per germline. CDR3 length: 13 residues. The CDR3 sequence is CASSVLTGNGYTF. Written as DNA, the CDR3 is TGTGCCAGCAGTGTACTGACAGGGAATGGCTACACCTTC.

The CDR3 reads CASSLGLTGSHGYTF. CDR3 coding DNA: TGTGCCAGCAGCTTGGGACTGACAGGCTCCCATGGCTACACCTTC. The chain joins TRBV5-6 to TRBJ1-2, with D maybe TRBD1 (6 bases). Trimming pared 0 bases from V and 6 bases from J, leaving 15 bases between. The CDR3 runs to 15 residues. Germline-derived CDR1 and CDR2 are SGHDT and YYEEEE.

The chain couples TRBV2 to TRBJ2-3; D is possibly TRBD1 (5 bases). CDR1 SNHLY and CDR2 FYNNEI come from the germline V gene. V lost 6 bases, J lost 3 bases, and 13 bases lay in between. The CDR3 totals 14 residues. Written as DNA, the CDR3 is TGTGCCAGCAGGGACCGTAGGGGAACAGATACGCAGTATTTT. Protein product: CASRDRRGTDTQYF.

This chain joins TRBV28 and TRBJ2-1; D is perhaps TRBD2 (5 bases). CDR1 MDHEN and CDR2 SYDVKM come from the germline V gene. V dropped 8 bases and J dropped 10 bases, with 15 bases sitting between them. CDR3 length equals 12 residues. The CDR3 coding sequence is TGTGCCAGCTGCGGCGCCCGAGGGGAGCAGTTCTTC. It yields the protein CASCGARGEQFF.

The chain uses TRBV28 and TRBJ1-5; 9 positions match TRBD1. J lost 2 bases, V lost 4 bases, and 6 bases had no gene match. The CDR3 length is 16 residues. Germline loops: CDR1 MDHEN, CDR2 SYDVKM. DNA for the CDR3: TGTGCCAGCAGTTCCCACAGGGGGCATGGCAATCAGCCCCAGCATTTT. As protein: CASSSHRGHGNQPQHF.